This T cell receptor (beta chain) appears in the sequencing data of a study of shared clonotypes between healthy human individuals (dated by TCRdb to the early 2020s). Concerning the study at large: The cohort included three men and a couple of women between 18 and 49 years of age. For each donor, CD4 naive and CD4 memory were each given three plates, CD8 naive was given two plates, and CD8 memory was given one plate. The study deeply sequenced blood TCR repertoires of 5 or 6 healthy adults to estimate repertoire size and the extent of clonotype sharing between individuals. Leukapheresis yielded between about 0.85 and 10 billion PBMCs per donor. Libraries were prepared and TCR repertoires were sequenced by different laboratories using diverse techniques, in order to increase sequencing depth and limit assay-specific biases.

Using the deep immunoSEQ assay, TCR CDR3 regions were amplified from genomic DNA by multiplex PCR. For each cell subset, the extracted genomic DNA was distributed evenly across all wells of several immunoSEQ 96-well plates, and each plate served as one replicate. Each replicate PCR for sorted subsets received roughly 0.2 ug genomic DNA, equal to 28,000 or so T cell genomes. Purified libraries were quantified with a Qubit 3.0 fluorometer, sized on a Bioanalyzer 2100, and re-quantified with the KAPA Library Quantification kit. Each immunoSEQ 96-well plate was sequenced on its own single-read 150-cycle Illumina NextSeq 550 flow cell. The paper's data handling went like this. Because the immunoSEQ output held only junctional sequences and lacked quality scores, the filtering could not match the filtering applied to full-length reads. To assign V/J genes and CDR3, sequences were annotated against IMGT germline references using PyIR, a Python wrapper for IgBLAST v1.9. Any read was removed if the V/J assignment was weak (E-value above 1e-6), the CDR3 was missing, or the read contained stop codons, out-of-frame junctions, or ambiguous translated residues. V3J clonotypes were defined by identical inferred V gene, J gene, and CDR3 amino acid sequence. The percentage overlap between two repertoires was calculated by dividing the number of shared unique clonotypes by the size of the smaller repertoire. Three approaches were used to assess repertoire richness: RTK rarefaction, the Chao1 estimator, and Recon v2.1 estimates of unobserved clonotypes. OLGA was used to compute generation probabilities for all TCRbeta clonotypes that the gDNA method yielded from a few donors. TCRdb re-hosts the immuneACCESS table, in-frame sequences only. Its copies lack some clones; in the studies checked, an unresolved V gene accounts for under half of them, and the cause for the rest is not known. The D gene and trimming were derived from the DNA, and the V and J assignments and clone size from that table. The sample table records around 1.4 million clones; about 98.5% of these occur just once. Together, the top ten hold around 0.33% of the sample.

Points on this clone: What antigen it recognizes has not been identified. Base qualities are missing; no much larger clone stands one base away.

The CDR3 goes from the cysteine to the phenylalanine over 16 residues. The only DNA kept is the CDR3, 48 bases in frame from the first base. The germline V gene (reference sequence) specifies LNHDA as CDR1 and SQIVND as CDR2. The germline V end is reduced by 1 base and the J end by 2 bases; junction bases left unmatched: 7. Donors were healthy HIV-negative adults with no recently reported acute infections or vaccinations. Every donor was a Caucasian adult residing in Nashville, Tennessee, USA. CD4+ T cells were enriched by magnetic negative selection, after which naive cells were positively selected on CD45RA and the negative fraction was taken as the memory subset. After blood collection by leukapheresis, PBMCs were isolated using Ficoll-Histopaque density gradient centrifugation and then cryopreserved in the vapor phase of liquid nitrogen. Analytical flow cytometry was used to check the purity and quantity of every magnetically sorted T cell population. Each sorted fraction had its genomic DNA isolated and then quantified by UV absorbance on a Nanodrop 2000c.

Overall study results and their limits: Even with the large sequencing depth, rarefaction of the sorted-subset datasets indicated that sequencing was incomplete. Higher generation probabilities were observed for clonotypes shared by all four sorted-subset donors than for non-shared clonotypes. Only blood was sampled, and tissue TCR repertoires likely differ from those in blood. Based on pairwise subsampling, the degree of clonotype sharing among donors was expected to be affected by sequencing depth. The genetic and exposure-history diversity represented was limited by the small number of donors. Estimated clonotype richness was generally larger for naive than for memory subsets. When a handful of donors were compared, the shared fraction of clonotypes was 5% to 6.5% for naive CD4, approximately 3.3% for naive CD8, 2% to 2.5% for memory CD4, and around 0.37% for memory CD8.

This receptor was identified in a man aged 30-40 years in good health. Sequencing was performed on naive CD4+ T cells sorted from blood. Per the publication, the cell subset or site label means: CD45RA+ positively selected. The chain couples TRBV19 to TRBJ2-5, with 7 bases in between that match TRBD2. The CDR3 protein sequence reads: CASSIVVGGGQETQYF. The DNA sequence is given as TGTGCCAGTAGTATAGTCGTTGGCGGGGGACAAGAGACCCAGTACTTC. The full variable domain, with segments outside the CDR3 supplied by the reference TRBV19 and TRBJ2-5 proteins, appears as DGGITQSPKYLFRKEGQNVTLSCEQNLNHDAMYWYRQDPGQGLRLIYYSQIVNDFQKGDIAEGYSVSREKKESFPLTVTSAQKNPTAFYLCASSIVVGGGQETQYFGPGTRLLVL.